One and the same sample provided the 14 T cell receptor beta chains below, sequenced in a study of OX40 agonist ivuxolimab in advanced cancers. Measured with immunoSEQ multiplex PCR; TCRdb has only the in-frame clones, and not every one. The repertoire consists of 90,000 to 100,000 clones, with roughly nine tenths occurring once and the leading ten covering 0.82%. Sequencing used CD4+ or CD8+ T cells sorted from blood, obtained in a trial of the OX40 agonist ivuxolimab. Receptors were obtained from an adult with an advanced solid tumor such as melanoma, head and neck, liver or kidney cancer.

This clone was counted once. In DNA, the CDR3 is TGTGCCAGCAGCCTTCGACTAGCGGGAGTTGGAGATACGCAGTATTTT. It encodes CASSLRLAGVGDTQYF. The V and J genes are TRBV5-6 and TRBJ2-3; 12 bases line up with TRBD2. The trim removed 4 bases at V and 5 bases at J, leaving 8 bases unmatched. The CDR3 runs 16 residues. The germline gives CDR1 SGHDT, CDR2 YYEEEE.

CDR3 DNA sequence: TGTGCCAGTACCGCGACGGGGTCCAAACAGCCCCAGCATTTT. Its protein is CASTATGSKQPQHF. The chain is built from TRBV19 and TRBJ1-5; D is undetermined. The CDR3 runs to 14 residues. V lost 7 bases to trimming and J lost 7 bases, with 17 bases between them. Germline V gene data show CDR1 as LNHDA and CDR2 as SQIVND (reference sequence).

In this sample, this clone turned up once. This chain links TRBV27 with TRBJ1-2; no definite D call. CDR1 and CDR2 (germline): MNHEY, SMNVEV (reference sequence). The CDR3 contains 15 residues. V was pared by 0 bases and J by 5 bases, with 13 bases between. CDR3 sequence (DNA): TGTGCCAGCAGTTTATCCTACGGCCGGTTTTATGGCTACACCTTC. Protein sequence: CASSLSYGRFYGYTF.

This rearrangement joins TRBV19 to TRBJ1-1; D remains ambiguous. V was trimmed by 3 bases and J by 5 bases, leaving 10 bases between them. The V gene's germline CDR1 is LNHDA and CDR2 SQIVND (reference sequence). The length of the CDR3 is 13 residues. The CDR3: CASSMKFGTEAFF. CDR3 in DNA: TGTGCCAGTAGTATGAAGTTCGGGACTGAAGCTTTCTTT.

The rearrangement uses TRBV18 and TRBJ1-1; TRBD1 is a possible D gene (5 bases). Per the germline V gene, CDR1 is KGHSH and CDR2 is LQKENI. V was trimmed by 6 bases and J by 1 base, leaving 9 bases between them. The CDR3 is made up of 13 amino acids. The CDR3 DNA is TGTGCCAGCTCGGAGGGGACGAACACTGAAGCTTTCTTT. Translated, it gives CASSEGTNTEAFF.

J is TRBJ1-1 and V is TRBV7-6, with D hard to call. The V end was cut by 3 bases, the J end by 8 bases, with 13 bases between. The CDR3 extends over 13 amino acids. CDR1 SGHVS and CDR2 FNYEAQ come from the germline V gene. The CDR3 sequence is CASSFPLGREAFF. As DNA, the CDR3 is TGTGCCAGCAGCTTCCCCCTTGGCAGGGAAGCTTTCTTT. Full variable domain (rest looked up from reference TRBV7-6 and TRBJ1-1): GAGVSQSPRYKVTKRGQDVALRCDPISGHVSLYWYRQALGQGPEFLTYFNYEAQQDKSGLPNDRFSAERPEGSISTLTIQRTEQRDSAMYRCASSFPLGREAFFGQGTRLTVV.

The CDR3 bases are TGTGCCAGCAGCCAGGGGGTGGGTCAGCCCCAGCATTTT. Translation gives CASSQGVGQPQHF. The genes are TRBV11-2 and TRBJ1-5; TRBD1 matches 7 bases. Germline CDR1 SGHAT, CDR2 FQNNGV. With V trimmed by 5 bases and J by 6 bases, 4 bases remained unmatched. CDR3 length: 13 amino acids.

The chain is built from TRBV19 and TRBJ1-2; D is unresolved. The V and J ends lost 6 bases and 6 bases respectively, with 11 bases between them. The CDR3 is made up of 12 amino acids. Germline lookup yields CDR1 LNHDA and CDR2 SQIVND (reference sequence). The CDR3 region is CASRRATDGYTF. In nucleotides, the CDR3 is TGTGCCAGTAGGCGGGCCACGGATGGCTACACCTTC.

This clone was counted a single time. V gene TRBV6-4 combines with J gene TRBJ1-6; D possibly corresponds to TRBD1 (5 bases). Trimming took 2 bases from V and 7 from J, leaving 9 bases between them. Germline loops: CDR1 MRHNA, CDR2 SNTAGT. The CDR3 loop spans 14 amino acids. The chain's CDR3 is CASSDGGANSPLHF. The CDR3 bases are TGTGCCAGCAGTGACGGGGGAGCAAATTCACCCCTCCACTTT.

The chain has TRBV6-1 and TRBJ1-6, with D tentatively TRBD1 (5 bases). Deletions cut 0 bases from V and 7 bases from J, with 10 bases between. CDR3 length: 15 residues. CDR1 is MNHNS and CDR2 is SASEGT in the germline V gene. The CDR3 DNA is TGTGCCAGCAGTGAAGCGGGGGGGAGAAATTCACCCCTCCACTTT. It translates to CASSEAGGRNSPLHF.

The V gene is TRBV5-1, the J gene TRBJ2-1; the D is unclear. From germline, CDR1 is SGHRS and CDR2 YFSETQ. The ends were cut back, 1 base at V and 1 base at J, with 18 bases in the middle. The CDR3 is 18 residues long. This CDR3 reads CASSLRPIMAGSYNEQFF. CDR3 nucleotides: TGCGCCAGCAGCTTGCGACCCATTATGGCAGGATCCTACAATGAGCAGTTCTTC. Full variable domain (missing parts from reference TRBV5-1 and TRBJ2-1): KAGVTQTPRYLIKTRGQQVTLSCSPISGHRSVSWYQQTPGQGLQFLFEYFSETQRNKGNFPGRFSGRQFSNSRSEMNVSTLELGDSALYLCASSLRPIMAGSYNEQFFGPGTRLTVL.

This rearrangement joins TRBV12-5 to TRBJ2-3; no reliable D call. The CDR3 sequence is 14 residues long. The V end was cut by 3 bases, the J end by 2 bases, with 9 bases between. Germline CDR1 and CDR2: LGHNT and FRNRAP. CDR3 nucleotide sequence: TGTGCTAGTGGTTTCTCCACTTCCACAGATACGCAGTATTTT. This gives the protein CASGFSTSTDTQYF.

This chain joins TRBV14 and TRBJ2-5; weak D call: TRBD1 (5 bases). The CDR3 is made up of 15 amino acids. Trimming left V 4 bases short and J 2 bases short, with 14 bases between. CDR1 and CDR2 from the germline V gene are SGHDN and FVKESK. The CDR3 DNA is TGTGCCAGCAGCCCAGGGTGGGCGCCTCAAGAGACCCAGTACTTC. This translates into CASSPGWAPQETQYF.

The CDR3: CASSLGGRPWGGELFF. CDR3 nucleotide sequence: TGTGCCAGCAGTTTAGGCGGGAGGCCGTGGGGCGGGGAGCTGTTTTTT. The V call is TRBV27, the J call TRBJ2-2, with TRBD2 matching 8 bases. The CDR3 loop spans 16 amino acids. Germline lookup yields CDR1 MNHEY and CDR2 SMNVEV (reference sequence). The V and J ends lost 2 bases and 7 bases, in that order; junction bases with no gene match: 9.